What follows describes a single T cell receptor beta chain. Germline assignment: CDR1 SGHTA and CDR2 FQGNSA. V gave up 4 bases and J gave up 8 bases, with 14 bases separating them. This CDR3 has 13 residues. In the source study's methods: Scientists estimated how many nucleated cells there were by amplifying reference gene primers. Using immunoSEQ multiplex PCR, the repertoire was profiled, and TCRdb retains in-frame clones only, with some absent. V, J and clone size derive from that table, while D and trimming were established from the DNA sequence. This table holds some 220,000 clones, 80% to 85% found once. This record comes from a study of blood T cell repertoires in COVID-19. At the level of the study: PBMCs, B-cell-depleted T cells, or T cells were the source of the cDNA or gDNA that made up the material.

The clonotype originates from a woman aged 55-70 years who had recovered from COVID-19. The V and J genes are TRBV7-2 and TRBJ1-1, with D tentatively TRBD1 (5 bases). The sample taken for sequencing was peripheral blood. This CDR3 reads CASSSDRGGEAFF. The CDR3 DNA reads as TGTGCCAGCAGCTCCGACCGGGGGGGGGAAGCTTTCTTT.